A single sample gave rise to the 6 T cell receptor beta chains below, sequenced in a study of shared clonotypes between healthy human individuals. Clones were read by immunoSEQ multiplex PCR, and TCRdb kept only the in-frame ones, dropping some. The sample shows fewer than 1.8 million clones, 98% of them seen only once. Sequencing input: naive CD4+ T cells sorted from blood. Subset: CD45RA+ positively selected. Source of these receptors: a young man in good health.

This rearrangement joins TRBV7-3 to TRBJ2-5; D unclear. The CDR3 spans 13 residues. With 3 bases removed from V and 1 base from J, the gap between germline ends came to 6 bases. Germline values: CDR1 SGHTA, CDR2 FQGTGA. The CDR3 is CASSLALQETQYF. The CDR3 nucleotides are TGTGCCAGCAGCTTGGCACTCCAAGAGACCCAGTACTTC.

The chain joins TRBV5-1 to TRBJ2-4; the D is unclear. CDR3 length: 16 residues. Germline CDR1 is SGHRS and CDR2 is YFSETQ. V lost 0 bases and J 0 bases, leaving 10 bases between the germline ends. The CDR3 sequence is CASSLAGSLAKNIQYF. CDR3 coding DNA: TGCGCCAGCAGCTTGGCTGGCAGTTTAGCCAAAAACATTCAGTACTTC.

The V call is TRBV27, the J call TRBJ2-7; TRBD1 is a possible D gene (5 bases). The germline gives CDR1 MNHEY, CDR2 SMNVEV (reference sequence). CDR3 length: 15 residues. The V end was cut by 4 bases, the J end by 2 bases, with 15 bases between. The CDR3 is CASSSQGRSPYEQYF. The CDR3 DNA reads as TGTGCCAGCAGTTCTCAGGGTCGTAGCCCCTACGAGCAGTACTTC.

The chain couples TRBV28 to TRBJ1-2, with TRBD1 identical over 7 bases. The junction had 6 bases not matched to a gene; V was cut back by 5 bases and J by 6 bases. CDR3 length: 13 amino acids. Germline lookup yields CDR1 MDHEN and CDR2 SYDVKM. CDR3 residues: CASSQGVWDGYTF. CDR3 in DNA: TGTGCCAGCAGTCAGGGGGTCTGGGATGGCTACACCTTC.

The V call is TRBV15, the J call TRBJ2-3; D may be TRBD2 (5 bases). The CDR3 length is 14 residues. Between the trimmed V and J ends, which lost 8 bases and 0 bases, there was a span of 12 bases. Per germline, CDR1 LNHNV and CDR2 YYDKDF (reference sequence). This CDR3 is CATGRGLSTDTQYF. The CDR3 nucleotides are TGTGCCACCGGTCGCGGGCTGAGCACAGATACGCAGTATTTT. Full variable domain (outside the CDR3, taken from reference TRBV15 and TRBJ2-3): DAMVIQNPRYQVTQFGKPVTLSCSQTLNHNVMYWYQQKSSQAPKLLFHYYDKDFNNEADTPDNFQSRRPNTSFCFLDIRSPGLGDTAMYLCATGRGLSTDTQYFGPGTRLTVL.

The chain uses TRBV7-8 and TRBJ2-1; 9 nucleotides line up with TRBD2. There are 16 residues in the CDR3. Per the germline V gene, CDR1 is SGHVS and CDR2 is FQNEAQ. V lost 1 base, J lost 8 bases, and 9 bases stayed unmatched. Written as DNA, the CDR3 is TGTGCCAGCAGCTTAGAGGGCGGGAGGGTTTTGGATGAGCAGTTCTTC. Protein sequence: CASSLEGGRVLDEQFF.